This T cell receptor beta chain appears in the sequencing data of a study of OX40 agonist ivuxolimab in advanced cancers. By share of the sample, this clone is medium-sized. Antigen specificity is unknown. Here immunoSEQ multiplex PCR was the method, and the copy in TCRdb shows in-frame clones only, minus some. The sample comprises some 79,000 clones, about 90% of which are singletons, and roughly 0.44% rests with the top ten. Study-level results: Determination of antigen specificity was not performed for the expanded peripheral T cells.

J gave up 0 bases and V 4 bases, and 3 bases lay outside the gene matches. The CDR3 contains 15 residues. CDR1 and CDR2 from the germline V gene are SGDLS and YYNGEE. The sample here was CD4+ or CD8+ T cells sorted from blood, taken in a trial of the OX40 agonist ivuxolimab. The rearrangement uses TRBV9 and TRBJ1-3; TRBD1 agrees at 8 bases. The receptor comes from an adult with an advanced solid tumor such as melanoma, head and neck, liver or kidney cancer. The CDR3 nucleotides read TGTGCCAGCAGCCGGACAGGGAACTCTGGAAACACCATATATTTT. Protein: CASSRTGNSGNTIYF.